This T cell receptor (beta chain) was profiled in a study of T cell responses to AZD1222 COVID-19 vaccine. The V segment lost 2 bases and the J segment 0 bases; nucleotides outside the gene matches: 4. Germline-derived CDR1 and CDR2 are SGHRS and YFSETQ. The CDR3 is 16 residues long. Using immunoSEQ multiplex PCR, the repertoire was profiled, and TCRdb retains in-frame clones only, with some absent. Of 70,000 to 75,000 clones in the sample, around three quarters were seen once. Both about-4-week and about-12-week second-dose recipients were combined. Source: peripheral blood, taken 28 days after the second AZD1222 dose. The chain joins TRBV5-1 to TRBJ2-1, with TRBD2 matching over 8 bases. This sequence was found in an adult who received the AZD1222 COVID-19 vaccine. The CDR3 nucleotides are TGCGCCAGCAGCTTTCAGAGCGGGGGCTCCTACAATGAGCAGTTCTTC. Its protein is CASSFQSGGSYNEQFF.